This TCR beta chain appears in the sequencing data of a study of blood T cell repertoires in COVID-19. The V gene lost 3 bases and the J gene lost 8 bases, with 18 bases spanning the gap. Germline V gives CDR1 LGHNA, CDR2 YNFKEQ. CDR3 length: 15 amino acids. Profiled with immunoSEQ multiplex PCR; TCRdb holds only in-frame clones, not every one. The data show a few hundred thousand clones, around 87% seen once. This TCR derives from a woman between 50 and 59 years old who had recovered from COVID-19. The chain combines TRBV4-2 with TRBJ2-3; maybe TRBD2 (6 bases). Sequencing was carried out using peripheral blood. The CDR3 sequence: CASSQGDRDFGTQYF. The CDR3 nucleotides are TGTGCCAGCAGCCAGGGAGACCGGGACTTCGGTACGCAGTATTTT.